This TCR beta chain was captured in a study of PD-L1 blockade in urothelial cancer. Across the study: Analyses were performed on blood at 3 weeks after treatment start (the second dose) and at 6 weeks. Specimens of blood held a median count of about 140,000 T cells. Study-level points and caveats: Below-median pretreatment blood TCR clonality predicted better survival.

Individual patients had between 1 and 8 samples, taken pretreatment and on-treatment. To note about this clone: Its cognate antigen is unknown.

The table came from immunoSEQ multiplex PCR; TCRdb's copy has only in-frame clones and leaves some out. The table lists about 24,000 clones, about 83% of them singletons. This sequence was found in a man in his fifties or sixties with urothelial cancer. Here the sequenced sample was PBMCs, taken around atezolizumab (anti-PD-L1) treatment.

This chain's CDR3 is CASSLGEGQGHTEAFF. As DNA, the CDR3 is TGTGCCAGCAGCTTGGGGGAGGGACAGGGGCACACTGAAGCTTTCTTT. The chain combines TRBV5-6 with TRBJ1-1; 10 bases align to TRBD1. The junction had 5 bases not matched to a gene; V was cut back by 0 bases and J by 3 bases. The CDR3 has 16 residues. Looked up from germline, CDR1 is SGHDT and CDR2 is YYEEEE.